The 7 T cell receptor beta chains given below trace back to one sample, sequenced in a study of cytomegalovirus exposure and HLA in healthy donors. PCR primers comprised 60 Vbeta and 13 Jbeta primers. The data were produced by immunoSEQ multiplex PCR, yet TCRdb's version contains in-frame clones alone and is incomplete. Of 70,000 or so clones in the sample, roughly 74% were seen once. The material sequenced was PBMCs. The receptors come from a woman aged 60 to 75 in good health and CMV-seropositive.

The rearrangement links TRBV6-6 to TRBJ2-1, with D hard to call. Germline assignment: CDR1 MNHNY and CDR2 SVGAGI (reference sequence). This CDR3 has 13 residues. V lost 2 bases to trimming and J lost 3 bases, with 5 bases between them. DNA for the CDR3: TGTGCCAGCAGTTACCAGGACTACAATGAGCAGTTCTTC. Translated, it gives CASSYQDYNEQFF.

This chain uses TRBV6-6 with TRBJ2-5; D uncertain. Germline V gene data show CDR1 as MNHNY and CDR2 as SVGAGI (reference sequence). Trimming pared 6 bases from V and 5 bases from J, leaving 13 bases between. CDR3 length: 13 residues. Here the CDR3 DNA reads TGTGCCAGCAGCAGAGACCCCGGGGAGACCCAGTACTTC. Amino acid sequence: CASSRDPGETQYF.

This clone was detected a few times. The CDR3 DNA reads as TGTGCCAGTAGTACCCCTCAAGGCAGGGCGAGCAATCAGCCCCAGCATTTT. Its translation: CASSTPQGRASNQPQHF. J is TRBJ1-5 and V is TRBV19; possible D gene TRBD1, 5 bases. V was shortened by 4 bases and J by 1 base, with 17 bases between the two germline ends. From germline, CDR1 is LNHDA and CDR2 SQIVND (reference sequence). The CDR3 is made up of 17 amino acids. Based on the CDR3 plus reference TRBV19 and TRBJ1-5, the full variable domain is DGGITQSPKYLFRKEGQNVTLSCEQNLNHDAMYWYRQDPGQGLRLIYYSQIVNDFQKGDIAEGYSVSREKKESFPLTVTSAQKNPTAFYLCASSTPQGRASNQPQHFGDGTRLSIL.

CDR3 protein: CASSPNRYEQYF. Written as DNA, the CDR3 is TGTGCCAGCTCACCCAACAGGTACGAGCAGTACTTC. This chain links TRBV18 with TRBJ2-7; tentatively, D is TRBD1 (5 bases). Germline V gene data show CDR1 as KGHSH and CDR2 as LQKENI. CDR3 length: 12 amino acids. Trimming took 3 bases from V and 4 from J, leaving 7 bases between them. The variable domain in full, completed from reference TRBV18 and TRBJ2-7, reads NAGVMQNPRHLVRRRGQEARLRCSPMKGHSHVYWYRQLPEEGLKFMVYLQKENIIDESGMPKERFSAEFPKEGPSILRIQQVVRGDSAAYFCASSPNRYEQYFGPGTRLTVT.

The chain couples TRBV19 to TRBJ1-1; D possibly corresponds to TRBD1 (5 bases). V was shortened by 5 bases and J by 1 base, with 23 bases between the two germline ends. The CDR3 extends over 18 amino acids. CDR1 is LNHDA, CDR2 SQIVND, per germline (reference sequence). CDR3 in amino acids: CASSPNGRRGLGNTEAFF. In DNA form, the CDR3 reads TGTGCCAGTAGTCCTAACGGAAGGAGGGGACTAGGGAACACTGAAGCTTTCTTT.

The chain has TRBV27 and TRBJ1-2, with D possibly being TRBD1 (6 bases). V dropped 1 base and J dropped 4 bases, with 13 bases sitting between them. The CDR3 totals 15 residues. Per the germline V gene, CDR1 is MNHEY and CDR2 is SMNVEV (reference sequence). The CDR3 region is CASSLYGQGSYGYTF. Written as DNA, the CDR3 is TGTGCCAGCAGTTTATACGGTCAGGGGTCCTATGGCTACACCTTC.

This chain joins TRBV2 and TRBJ2-5, with 14 bases lining up with TRBD2. Losses at the gene ends were 0 bases for V and 5 bases for J; bases not matched to a gene: 2. This CDR3 is built from 16 residues. From germline, CDR1 is SNHLY and CDR2 FYNNEI. CDR3 residues: CASSEARTSGGETQYF. The CDR3 nucleotides read TGTGCCAGCAGTGAAGCTCGGACTAGCGGGGGGGAGACCCAGTACTTC. Full variable domain (missing parts from reference TRBV2 and TRBJ2-5): EPEVTQTPSHQVTQMGQEVILRCVPISNHLYFYWYRQILGQKVEFLVSFYNNEISEKSEIFDDQFSVERPDGSNFTLKIRSTKLEDSAMYFCASSEARTSGGETQYFGPGTRLLVL.